Listed below are T cell receptor beta chains from one sample, sequenced in a study of CD8+ T cells in alopecia areata. TCRdb's table, derived via immunoSEQ multiplex PCR, lists solely in-frame clones and lacks some. The data contain roughly 150,000 clones, roughly 50% of them singletons. Material for sequencing was CD4+ T cells sorted from blood. The receptor set was obtained from a human donor with alopecia areata. Each CDR3 is given with its conserved first and last residue. D genes are given only for firm matches. A clone size is listed for some rows: how often the clone was seen (once, few, many), or a class if it is expanded.

TRBV6-6,TRBJ1-2,NA,NA,TGTGCCAGCAGTGACAGGTTGGTGGGTGGCTACACCTTC,CASSDRLVGGYTF
TRBV6-1,TRBJ2-5,NA,few,TGTGCCAGCAGTGCTCAGAGCTTAGAGACCCAGTACTTC,CASSAQSLETQYF
TRBV2,TRBJ2-7,TRBD2,NA,TGTGCCGTTGGACTAGTGAACTACGAGCAGTACTTC,CAVGLVNYEQYF
TRBV9,TRBJ2-3,NA,NA,TGTGCCAGCAGCGTAGGCTTGATGGATACGCAGTATTTT,CASSVGLMDTQYF
TRBV4-1,TRBJ2-1,TRBD2,NA,TGCGCCAGCAGCCAGATCGGGAGGAGCTCCTACAATGAGCAGTTCTTC,CASSQIGRSSYNEQFF
TRBV28,TRBJ1-1,TRBD1,few,TGTGCCAGCAGAGCAGGGGGTACTGAAGCTTTCTTT,CASRAGGTEAFF
TRBV5-1,TRBJ2-1,NA,NA,TGCGCCAGCAGCTTGGACAGGGTCTCCTACAATGAGCAGTTCTTC,CASSLDRVSYNEQFF
TRBV5-1,TRBJ2-5,NA,few,TGCGCCAGCAGCTTGGCCCTTAGGGCTCTTGAGACCCAGTACTTC,CASSLALRALETQYF
TRBV9,TRBJ2-2,NA,NA,TGTGCCAGCAGCGTAGGACGGAGGAACACCGGGGAGCTGTTTTTT,CASSVGRRNTGELFF
TRBV6-5,TRBJ2-7,NA,NA,TGTGCCAGCAGCCCCCGCGCAGGGCGCGAGCAGTACTTC,CASSPRAGREQYF
TRBV5-1,TRBJ2-5,NA,few,TGCGCCAGCAGCTTGGAAGGCCTCCAAGAGACCCAGTACTTC,CASSLEGLQETQYF
TRBV29-1,TRBJ2-3,NA,NA,TGCAGCGTTTATACCAGGGGAGTTGCAGATACGCAGTATTTT,CSVYTRGVADTQYF
TRBV7-6,TRBJ2-5,NA,NA,TGTGCCAGCAGCTTACAGGGCGCCCTAGCGAGGGGAGAGACCCAGTACTTC,CASSLQGALARGETQYF
TRBV30,TRBJ2-1,NA,NA,TGTGCCTGGAGTGTGGGAAGCAGCTACAATGAGCAGTTCTTC,CAWSVGSSYNEQFF
TRBV29-1,TRBJ1-5,NA,few,TGCAGCGTTGCACAGGGTGGCAATCAGCCCCAGCATTTT,CSVAQGGNQPQHF
TRBV30,TRBJ2-4,NA,NA,TGTGCCTGGAGTGTCAGTGAACTAGCCAAAAACATTCAGTACTTC,CAWSVSELAKNIQYF
TRBV29-1,TRBJ2-7,TRBD2,few,TGCAGCGTCGGGACTAGCGGGAGCGGGGAGCAGTACTTC,CSVGTSGSGEQYF
TRBV15,TRBJ2-1,NA,once,TGTGCCACCAGCCTACCGTACTACAATGAGCAGTTCTTC,CATSLPYYNEQFF
TRBV29-1,TRBJ2-4,NA,NA,TGCAGCGTTGCGACCGGGGGAGCCAAAAACATTCAGTACTTC,CSVATGGAKNIQYF
TRBV29-1,TRBJ2-3,NA,NA,TGCAGCGTTGTTAGGGGCAGCAAGTCAGATACGCAGTATTTT,CSVVRGSKSDTQYF
TRBV5-1,TRBJ2-7,NA,NA,TGCGCCAGCAGTCGGGGCCAGAGCTCCTACGAGCAGTACTTC,CASSRGQSSYEQYF
TRBV28,TRBJ2-6,NA,few,TGTGCCAGCAGGCCTCGAGTCTTCGGGGCCAACGTCCTGACTTTC,CASRPRVFGANVLTF
TRBV5-1,TRBJ2-1,TRBD2,NA,TGCGCCAGCAGCTCCAGCGGGGGCTACAATGAGCAGTTCTTC,CASSSSGGYNEQFF
TRBV29-1,TRBJ2-5,NA,NA,TGCAGCGTTAATTCAGGGGGGCGGGAGACCCAGTACTTC,CSVNSGGRETQYF
TRBV29-1,TRBJ2-1,TRBD2,few,TGCAGCGTTGTGTGGGGTGGACGGGAGGGCCAGTTCTTC,CSVVWGGREGQFF
TRBV29-1,TRBJ2-7,NA,NA,TGCAGCGTTGGCGGGCTAGGGCGCTCCTACGAGCAGTACTTC,CSVGGLGRSYEQYF
TRBV28,TRBJ2-3,TRBD1,NA,TGTGCCAGCAGTCCACCGGGACAGGGGGGCGCAGATACGCAGTATTTT,CASSPPGQGGADTQYF
TRBV9,TRBJ2-1,NA,NA,TGTGCCAGCAGCGTAGATCGACGCAATGAGCAGTTCTTC,CASSVDRRNEQFF
TRBV29-1,TRBJ2-3,NA,few,TGCAGCGTTACTATCGGGGCGACTAGCACAGATACGCAGTATTTT,CSVTIGATSTDTQYF
TRBV5-1,TRBJ1-4,NA,NA,TGCGCCAGCAGCGGGGCCTTTGCAACTAATGAAAAACTGTTTTTT,CASSGAFATNEKLFF
TRBV6-1,TRBJ2-7,TRBD1,few,TGTGCCAGCAGTGACCCTGGGGACAGGGGGCTCTACGAGCAGTACTTC,CASSDPGDRGLYEQYF
TRBV7-7,TRBJ2-1,NA,NA,TGTGCTAGCAGCTTAATAAGGAGCTCCTACAATGAGCAGTTCTTC,CASSLIRSSYNEQFF
TRBV5-6,TRBJ1-2,NA,NA,TGTGCCAGCAGCTTGGCCTATAAGAACAGCTCTAACTATGGCTACACCTTC,CASSLAYKNSSNYGYTF
TRBV29-1,TRBJ1-2,TRBD1,few,TGCAGCGTTTCGGGACAGGGGGACTATGGCTACACCTTC,CSVSGQGDYGYTF
TRBV5-1,TRBJ2-2,TRBD2,NA,TGCGCCAGCTCCCGGGACTACAACACCGGGGAGCTGTTTTTT,CASSRDYNTGELFF
TRBV5-1,TRBJ2-1,NA,NA,TGCGCCAGCAGCTTGCGGGGATACAATGAGCAGTTCTTC,CASSLRGYNEQFF
TRBV29-1,TRBJ2-3,NA,few,TGCAGCGTTGACGTTCCAGAGTGGGTCACAGATACGCAGTATTTT,CSVDVPEWVTDTQYF
TRBV4-1,TRBJ1-2,TRBD1,once,TGCGCCAGCAGCCGTACAGGGGCAAGGAACTATGGCTACACCTTC,CASSRTGARNYGYTF
TRBV2,TRBJ1-1,NA,NA,TGTGCCAGCAGAACCGGGACCGGGGTAAACACTGAAGCTTTCTTT,CASRTGTGVNTEAFF
TRBV18,TRBJ2-3,NA,NA,TGTGCCAGCTCACTCGGGACAGATACGCAGTATTTT,CASSLGTDTQYF
TRBV18,TRBJ1-1,NA,few,TGTGCCAGCTCACCAGGTTTGAACACTGAAGCTTTCTTT,CASSPGLNTEAFF
TRBV28,TRBJ2-5,NA,NA,TGTGCCAGCAGTAGAGCAGGAGCACTCCAAGAGACCCAGTACTTC,CASSRAGALQETQYF
TRBV18,TRBJ1-1,NA,NA,TGTGCCAGCTCATCCCGGGACATTCACATGAACACTGAAGCTTTCTTT,CASSSRDIHMNTEAFF
TRBV6-5,TRBJ2-7,TRBD2,few,TGTGCCAGCAAGGAAGCGGGAGTTCACGAGCAGTACTTC,CASKEAGVHEQYF
TRBV19,TRBJ2-1,TRBD2,few,TGTGCCAGTAGTATTTTACTAGCGGGAGTTGGTGAGCAGTTCTTC,CASSILLAGVGEQFF
TRBV10-3,TRBJ2-7,NA,NA,TGTGCCAGCGGGACGGCCAGCGCCTACGAGCAGTACTTC,CASGTASAYEQYF
TRBV29-1,TRBJ2-7,NA,once,TGCAGCGTTGAAGTCCCCGGACAGCCCTACGAGCAGTACTTC,CSVEVPGQPYEQYF
TRBV28,TRBJ2-7,NA,NA,TGTGCCAGCCGCCCGGGACAATCCTACGAGCAGTACTTC,CASRPGQSYEQYF
TRBV29-1,TRBJ2-1,NA,NA,TGCAGCGTTGGGCCAGGGAACAATGAGCAGTTCTTC,CSVGPGNNEQFF
TRBV7-3,TRBJ2-5,NA,few,TGTGCCAGCAGCTTGGGGACGCATGAGACCCAGTACTTC,CASSLGTHETQYF
TRBV29-1,TRBJ2-1,TRBD2,NA,TGCAGCGTTGAAGGAGGAAGCGGGATTGGGTCCTACAATGAGCAGTTCTTC,CSVEGGSGIGSYNEQFF
TRBV19,TRBJ2-1,NA,NA,TGTGCCAGTACGCCAGGGAGTAATGAGCAGTTCTTC,CASTPGSNEQFF
TRBV28,TRBJ2-1,TRBD2,few,TGTGCCAGCAGTCCTAGCGGGAGGGGAACCTACAATGAGCAGTTCTTC,CASSPSGRGTYNEQFF